The T cell receptor beta chain under discussion was sequenced for a study of blood T cell repertoires in COVID-19. CDR3 length equals 15 residues. Authors' processing steps: Reference gene primer amplification yielded estimated nucleated cell counts. The data were produced by immunoSEQ multiplex PCR, yet TCRdb's version contains in-frame clones alone and is incomplete. The D gene and trimming were derived from the DNA, and the V and J assignments and clone size from that table. The data contain 350,000 to 550,000 clones, about 85% of them singletons. Participants spanned ages roughly 18 to 90 years and resided in 24 US areas.

This chain links TRBV21-1 with TRBJ2-7; the tabulated D call, TRBD2, remains unverified against the DNA. TRBV21-1 counts as a pseudogene. Sequencing was carried out using PBMCs or T cells enriched from blood (not recorded which). This TCR came from a woman aged 18-35 years with acute COVID-19. The CDR3 loop is CASSKRRDSSYEQYF. The CDR3 nucleotides read TGTGCCAGCAGCAAAAGGAGGGACTCCTCCTACGAGCAGTACTTC.